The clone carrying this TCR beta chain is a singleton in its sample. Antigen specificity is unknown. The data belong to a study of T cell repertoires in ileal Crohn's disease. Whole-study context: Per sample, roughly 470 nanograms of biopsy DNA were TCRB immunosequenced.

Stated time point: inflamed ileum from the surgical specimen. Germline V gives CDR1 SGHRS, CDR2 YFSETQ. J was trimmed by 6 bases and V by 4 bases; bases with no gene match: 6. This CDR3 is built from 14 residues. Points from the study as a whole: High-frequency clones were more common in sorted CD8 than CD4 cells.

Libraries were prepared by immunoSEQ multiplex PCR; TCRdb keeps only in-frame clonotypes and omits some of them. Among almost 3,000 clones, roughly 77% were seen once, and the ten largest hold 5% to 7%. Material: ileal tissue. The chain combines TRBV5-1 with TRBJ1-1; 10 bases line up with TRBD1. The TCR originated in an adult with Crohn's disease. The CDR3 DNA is TGCGCCAGCAGCAGAAGGACAGGGGGTTCTGAAGCTTTCTTT. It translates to CASSRRTGGSEAFF.